This entry describes one T cell receptor beta chain. These data belong to a study of blood T cell repertoires in COVID-19. Study-wide context: Some COVID-19 samples were acute and others convalescent; all came from the United States, Italy and Spain. T cells, B-cell-depleted T cells, or PBMCs supplied cDNA or gDNA.

The repertoire was sequenced with immunoSEQ multiplex PCR; TCRdb's copy has only in-frame clones and lacks some. Of around 250,000 clones listed, roughly 85% were seen once; the top ten hold 9.1%. The study recruited people aged about 18 to 95 years across some 23 US areas. Participants had their cohort set by participant-reported clinical history. The junction had 13 bases not matched to a gene; V was cut back by 4 bases and J by 8 bases. The CDR3 runs 15 residues. CDR1 is MRHNA, CDR2 SNTAGT, per germline. This chain links TRBV6-4 with TRBJ1-2, with 7 bases lining up with TRBD1. The clonotype originates from a woman in her forties or fifties with acute COVID-19. The sample comprised PBMCs or T cells enriched from blood (not recorded which). The CDR3 DNA sequence: TGTGCCAGCAGTGTCAAAACCGACAGGGCCTACGGCTACACCTTC. This translates into CASSVKTDRAYGYTF.